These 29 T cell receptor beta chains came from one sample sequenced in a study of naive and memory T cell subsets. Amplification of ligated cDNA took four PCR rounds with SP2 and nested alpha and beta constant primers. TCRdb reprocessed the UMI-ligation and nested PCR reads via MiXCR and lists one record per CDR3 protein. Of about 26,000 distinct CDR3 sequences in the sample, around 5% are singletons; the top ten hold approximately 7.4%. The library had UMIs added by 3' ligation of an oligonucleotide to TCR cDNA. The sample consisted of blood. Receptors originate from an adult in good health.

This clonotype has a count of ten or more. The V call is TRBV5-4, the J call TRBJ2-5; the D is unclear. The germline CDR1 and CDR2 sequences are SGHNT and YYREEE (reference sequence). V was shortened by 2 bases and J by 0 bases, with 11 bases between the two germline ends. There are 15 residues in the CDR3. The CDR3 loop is CASSLGIVDQETQYF. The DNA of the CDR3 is TGTGCCAGCAGCTTAGGGATAGTTGACCAAGAGACCCAGTACTTC.

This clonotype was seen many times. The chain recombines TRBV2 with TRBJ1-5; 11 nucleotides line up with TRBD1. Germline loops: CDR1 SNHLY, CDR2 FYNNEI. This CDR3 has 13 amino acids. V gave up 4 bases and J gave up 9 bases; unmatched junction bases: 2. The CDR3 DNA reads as TGTGCCAGCAGTGGGACAGGGGGCCGGCCCCAGCATTTT. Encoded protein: CASSGTGGRPQHF.

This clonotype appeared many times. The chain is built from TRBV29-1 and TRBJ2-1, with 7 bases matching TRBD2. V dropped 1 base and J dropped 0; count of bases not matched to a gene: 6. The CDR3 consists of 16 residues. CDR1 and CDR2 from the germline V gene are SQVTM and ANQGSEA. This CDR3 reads CSVEVPSGDSYNEQFF. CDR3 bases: TGCAGCGTTGAAGTTCCTAGCGGAGACTCCTACAATGAGCAGTTCTTC.

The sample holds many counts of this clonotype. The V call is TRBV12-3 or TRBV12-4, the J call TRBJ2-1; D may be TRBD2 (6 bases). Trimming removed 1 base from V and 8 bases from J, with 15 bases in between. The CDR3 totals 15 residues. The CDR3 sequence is CASSLGGRRRDEQFF. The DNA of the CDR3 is TGTGCCAGCAGTTTAGGGGGGAGAAGGAGGGATGAGCAGTTCTTC.

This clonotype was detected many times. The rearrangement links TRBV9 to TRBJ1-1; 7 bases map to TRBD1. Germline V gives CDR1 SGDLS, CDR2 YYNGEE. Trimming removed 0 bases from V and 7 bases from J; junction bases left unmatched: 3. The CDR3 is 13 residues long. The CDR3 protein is CASSVGGDSEAFF. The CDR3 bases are TGTGCCAGCAGCGTAGGAGGGGACAGTGAAGCTTTCTTT.

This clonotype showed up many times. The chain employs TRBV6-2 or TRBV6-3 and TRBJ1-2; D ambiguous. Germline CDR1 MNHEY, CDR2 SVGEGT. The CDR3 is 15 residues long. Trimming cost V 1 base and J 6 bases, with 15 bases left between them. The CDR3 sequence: CASSYLRWNVDGYTF. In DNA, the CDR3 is TGTGCCAGCAGTTACTTGAGATGGAATGTCGATGGCTACACCTTC.

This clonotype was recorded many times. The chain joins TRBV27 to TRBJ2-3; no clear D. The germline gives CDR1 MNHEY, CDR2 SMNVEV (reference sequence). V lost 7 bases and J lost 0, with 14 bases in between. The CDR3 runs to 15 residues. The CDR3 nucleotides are TGTGCCAGCAAACTTAGCAGTTTTAGCACAGATACGCAGTATTTT. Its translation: CASKLSSFSTDTQYF.

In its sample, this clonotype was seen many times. The CDR3 region has the DNA TGTGCCATCAGTGGTGTGGGGGGTCAGCCCCAGCATTTT. It codes for CAISGVGGQPQHF. The chain links TRBV10-3 to TRBJ1-5, with D possibly matching TRBD1 (5 bases). Looked up from germline, CDR1 is ENHRY and CDR2 is SYGVKD. The CDR3 contains 13 residues. V gave up 4 bases and J gave up 6 bases, with 10 bases separating them.

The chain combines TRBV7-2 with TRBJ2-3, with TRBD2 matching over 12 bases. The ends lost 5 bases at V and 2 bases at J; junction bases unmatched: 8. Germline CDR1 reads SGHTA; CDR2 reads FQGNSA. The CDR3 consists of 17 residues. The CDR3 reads CASSTGLAGPYTDTQYF. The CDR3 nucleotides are TGTGCCAGCAGCACAGGACTAGCGGGGCCGTACACAGATACGCAGTATTTT. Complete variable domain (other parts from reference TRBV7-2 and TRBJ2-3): GAGVSQSPSNKVTEKGKDVELRCDPISGHTALYWYRQSLGQGLEFLIYFQGNSAPDKSGLPSDRFSAERTGGSVSTLTIQRTQQEDSAVYLCASSTGLAGPYTDTQYFGPGTRLTVL.

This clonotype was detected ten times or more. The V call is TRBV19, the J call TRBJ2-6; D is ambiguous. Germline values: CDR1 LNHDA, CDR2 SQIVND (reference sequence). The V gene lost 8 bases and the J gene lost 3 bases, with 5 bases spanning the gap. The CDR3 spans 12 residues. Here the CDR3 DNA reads TGTGCCAGTCAGGATGGGGCCAACGTCCTGACTTTC. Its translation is CASQDGANVLTF.

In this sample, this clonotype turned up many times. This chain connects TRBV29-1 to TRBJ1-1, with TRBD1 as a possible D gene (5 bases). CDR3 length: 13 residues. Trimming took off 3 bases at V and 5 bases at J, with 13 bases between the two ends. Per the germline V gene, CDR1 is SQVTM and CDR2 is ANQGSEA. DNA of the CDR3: TGCAGCGTTGAGGGAGGGGATGAAACTGAAGCTTTCTTT. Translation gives CSVEGGDETEAFF.

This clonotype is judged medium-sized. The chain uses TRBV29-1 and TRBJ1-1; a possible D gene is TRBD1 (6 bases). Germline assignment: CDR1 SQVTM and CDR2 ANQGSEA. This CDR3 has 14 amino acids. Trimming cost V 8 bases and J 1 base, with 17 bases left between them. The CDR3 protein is CSTGGQGENTEAFF. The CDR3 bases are TGCAGCACCGGGGGGCAGGGAGAGAACACTGAAGCTTTCTTT.

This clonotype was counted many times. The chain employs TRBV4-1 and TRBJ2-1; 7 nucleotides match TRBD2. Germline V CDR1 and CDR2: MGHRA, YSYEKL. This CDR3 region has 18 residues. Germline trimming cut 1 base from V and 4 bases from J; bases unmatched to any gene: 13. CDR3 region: CASSQGKLGLADYNEQFF. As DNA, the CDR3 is TGCGCCAGCAGCCAAGGCAAGCTCGGGCTAGCGGATTACAATGAGCAGTTCTTC.

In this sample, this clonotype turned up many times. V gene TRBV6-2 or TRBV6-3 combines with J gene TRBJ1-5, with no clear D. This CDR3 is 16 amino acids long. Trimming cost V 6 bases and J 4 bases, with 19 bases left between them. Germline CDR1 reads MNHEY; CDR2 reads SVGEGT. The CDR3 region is CASSHGDKAGNQPQHF. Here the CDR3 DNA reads TGTGCCAGCAGCCATGGAGATAAGGCGGGGAATCAGCCCCAGCATTTT.

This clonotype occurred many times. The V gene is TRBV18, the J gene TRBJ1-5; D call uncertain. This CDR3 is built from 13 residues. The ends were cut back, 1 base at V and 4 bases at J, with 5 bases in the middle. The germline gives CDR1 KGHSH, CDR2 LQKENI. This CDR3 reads CASSPRENQPQHF. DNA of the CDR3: TGTGCCAGCTCACCACGAGAGAATCAGCCCCAGCATTTT.

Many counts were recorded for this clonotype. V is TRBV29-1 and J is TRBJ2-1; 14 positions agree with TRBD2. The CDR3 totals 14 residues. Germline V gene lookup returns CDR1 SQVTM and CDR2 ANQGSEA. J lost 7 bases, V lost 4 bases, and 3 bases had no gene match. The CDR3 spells CSVARLAGGNEQFF. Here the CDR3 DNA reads TGCAGCGTTGCCCGACTAGCGGGAGGGAATGAGCAGTTCTTC.

CDR3 amino acids: CASSYTDNTEAFF. The DNA of the CDR3 is TGTGCCAGCAGTTACACAGATAACACTGAAGCTTTCTTT. The chain combines TRBV6-5 with TRBJ1-1; no firm D call. Germline V gene sequence: CDR1 MNHEY, CDR2 SVGAGI. The CDR3 is made up of 13 amino acids. Trimming removed 2 bases at V and 2 bases at J, with 6 bases between.

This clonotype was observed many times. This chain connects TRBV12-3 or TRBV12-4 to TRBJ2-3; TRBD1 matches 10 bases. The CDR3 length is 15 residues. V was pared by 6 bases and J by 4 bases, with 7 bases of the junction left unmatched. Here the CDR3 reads CASRGTGVRADTQYF. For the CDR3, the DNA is TGTGCCAGCAGAGGGACAGGGGTTCGCGCAGATACGCAGTATTTT.

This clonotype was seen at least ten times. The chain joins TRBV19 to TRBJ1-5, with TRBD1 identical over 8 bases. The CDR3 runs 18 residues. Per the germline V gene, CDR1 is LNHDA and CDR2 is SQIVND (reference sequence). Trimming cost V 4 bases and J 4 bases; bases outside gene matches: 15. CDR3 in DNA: TGTGCCAGTAGTACCTACTTTTTGGCAGGGGGCCTGAATCAGCCCCAGCATTTT. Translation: CASSTYFLAGGLNQPQHF. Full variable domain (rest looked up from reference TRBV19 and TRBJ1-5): DGGITQSPKYLFRKEGQNVTLSCEQNLNHDAMYWYRQDPGQGLRLIYYSQIVNDFQKGDIAEGYSVSREKKESFPLTVTSAQKNPTAFYLCASSTYFLAGGLNQPQHFGDGTRLSIL.

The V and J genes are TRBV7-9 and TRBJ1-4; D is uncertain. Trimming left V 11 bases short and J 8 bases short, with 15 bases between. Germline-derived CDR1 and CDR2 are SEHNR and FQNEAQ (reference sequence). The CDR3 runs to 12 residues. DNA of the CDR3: TGTGCCGGATCCGACGGCGGGGAAAAACTGTTTTTT. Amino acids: CAGSDGGEKLFF.

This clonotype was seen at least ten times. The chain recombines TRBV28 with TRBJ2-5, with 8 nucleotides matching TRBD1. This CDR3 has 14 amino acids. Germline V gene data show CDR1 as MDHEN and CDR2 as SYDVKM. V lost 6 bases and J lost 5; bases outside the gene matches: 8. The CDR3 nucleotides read TGTGCCAGCAGCGCAGGGGGCGCGGGGGAGACCCAGTACTTC. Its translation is CASSAGGAGETQYF.

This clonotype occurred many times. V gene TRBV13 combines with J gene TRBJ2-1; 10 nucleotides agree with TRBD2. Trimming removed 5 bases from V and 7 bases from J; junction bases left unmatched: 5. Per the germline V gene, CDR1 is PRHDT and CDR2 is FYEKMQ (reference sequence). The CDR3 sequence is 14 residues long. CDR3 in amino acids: CASSHLAGANEQFF. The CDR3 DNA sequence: TGTGCCAGCAGCCACCTAGCGGGAGCGAATGAGCAGTTCTTC.

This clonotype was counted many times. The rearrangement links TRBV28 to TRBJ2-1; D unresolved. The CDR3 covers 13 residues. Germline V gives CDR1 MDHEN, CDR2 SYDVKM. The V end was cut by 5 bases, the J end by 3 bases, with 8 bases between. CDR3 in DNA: TGTGCCAGCAGTCTCCCGGGCTACAATGAGCAGTTCTTC. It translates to CASSLPGYNEQFF.

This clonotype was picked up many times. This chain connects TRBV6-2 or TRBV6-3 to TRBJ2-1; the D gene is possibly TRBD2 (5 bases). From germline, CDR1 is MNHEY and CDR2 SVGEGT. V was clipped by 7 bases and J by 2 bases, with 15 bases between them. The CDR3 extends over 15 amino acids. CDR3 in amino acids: CASTALSGTYNEQFF. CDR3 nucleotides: TGTGCCAGCACCGCTCTATCGGGGACCTACAATGAGCAGTTCTTC.

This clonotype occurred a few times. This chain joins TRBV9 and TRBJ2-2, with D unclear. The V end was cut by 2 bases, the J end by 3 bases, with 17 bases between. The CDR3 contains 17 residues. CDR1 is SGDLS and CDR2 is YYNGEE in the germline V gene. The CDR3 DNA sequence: TGTGCCAGCAGCGTGGGGTTGTCTAGTCTCGACACCGGGGAGCTGTTTTTT. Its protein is CASSVGLSSLDTGELFF. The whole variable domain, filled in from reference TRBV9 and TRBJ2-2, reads DSGVTQTPKHLITATGQRVTLRCSPRSGDLSVYWYQQSLDQGLQFLIQYYNGEERAKGNILERFSAQQFPDLHSELNLSSLELGDSALYFCASSVGLSSLDTGELFFGEGSRLTVL.

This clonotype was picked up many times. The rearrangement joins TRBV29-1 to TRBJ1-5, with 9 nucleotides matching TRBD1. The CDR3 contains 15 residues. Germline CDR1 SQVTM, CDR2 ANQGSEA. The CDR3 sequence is CDHEKGQGGNQPQHF. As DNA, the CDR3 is TGCGACCATGAAAAGGGACAGGGAGGCAATCAGCCCCAGCATTTT.

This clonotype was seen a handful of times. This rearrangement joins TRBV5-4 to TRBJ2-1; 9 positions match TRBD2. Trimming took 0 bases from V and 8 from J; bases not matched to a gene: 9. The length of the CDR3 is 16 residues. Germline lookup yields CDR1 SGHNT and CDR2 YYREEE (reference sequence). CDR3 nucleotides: TGTGCCAGCAGCTTGGAGGTGATAGCGGGGGCGGATGAGCAGTTCTTC. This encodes CASSLEVIAGADEQFF.

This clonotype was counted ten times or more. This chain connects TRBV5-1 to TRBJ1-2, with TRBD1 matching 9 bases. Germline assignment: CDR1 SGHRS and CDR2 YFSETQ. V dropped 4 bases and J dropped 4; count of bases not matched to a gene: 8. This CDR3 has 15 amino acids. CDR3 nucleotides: TGCGCCAGCAGCCCAAAGCCGGGACAGGGCTATGGCTACACCTTC. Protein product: CASSPKPGQGYGYTF.

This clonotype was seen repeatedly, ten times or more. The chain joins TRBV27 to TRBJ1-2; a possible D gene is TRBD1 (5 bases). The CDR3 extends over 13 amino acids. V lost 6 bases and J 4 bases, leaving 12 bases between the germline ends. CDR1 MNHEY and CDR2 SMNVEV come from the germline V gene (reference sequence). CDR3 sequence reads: CASSVTGSYGYTF. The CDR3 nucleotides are TGTGCCAGCAGCGTAACAGGTTCCTATGGCTACACCTTC.